The 17 T cell receptor beta chains reported below all come from one sample, sequenced in a study of T cells in localized non-small cell lung cancer. Sequencing was performed with immunoSEQ multiplex PCR; in TCRdb, only in-frame clones are kept and a portion is missing. Among some 28,000 clones, approximately 88% were seen once, and the ten largest hold roughly 6.8%. Sequencing used peripheral blood, obtained before any cancer treatment. These receptors originate from a male donor at least 60 years old with stage I lung adenocarcinoma.

This rearrangement joins TRBV5-1 to TRBJ2-1; 8 bases are shared with TRBD1. The CDR3 consists of 15 residues. The germline V gene encodes CDR1 SGHRS and CDR2 YFSETQ. The trim removed 6 bases at V and 3 bases at J, leaving 8 bases unmatched. The CDR3 sequence: CASTLGQGYYNEQFF. The CDR3 DNA is TGCGCCAGCACTCTAGGACAGGGCTACTACAATGAGCAGTTCTTC.

V is TRBV6-6 and J is TRBJ2-4; no reliable D call. Deletions cut 0 bases from V and 4 bases from J, with 4 bases between. This CDR3 spans 13 amino acids. Germline assignment: CDR1 MNHNY and CDR2 SVGAGI (reference sequence). CDR3 residues: CASSYSGKNIQYF. CDR3 bases: TGTGCCAGCAGTTACTCGGGGAAAAACATTCAGTACTTC.

CDR3: CASSPGQGAKVRGNTIYF. CDR3 in DNA: TGTGCCAGCAGTCCGGGACAGGGGGCGAAGGTGCGTGGAAACACCATATATTTT. This chain connects TRBV7-9 to TRBJ1-3; 12 positions match TRBD1. The CDR3 covers 18 residues. CDR1 and CDR2 from the germline V gene are SEHNR and FQNEAQ (reference sequence). V trimming: 6 bases; J trimming: 3 bases; junction bases outside the gene matches: 12. Complete variable domain (other parts from reference TRBV7-9 and TRBJ1-3): DTGVSQNPRHKITKRGQNVTFRCDPISEHNRLYWYRQTLGQGPEFLTYFQNEAQLEKSRLLSDRFSAERPKGSFSTLEIQRTEQGDSAMYLCASSPGQGAKVRGNTIYFGEGSWLTVV.

The gene calls are TRBV7-2 and TRBJ1-6; no definite D call. CDR1 is SGHTA, CDR2 FQGNSA, per germline. The CDR3 length is 15 residues. The V gene lost 2 bases and the J gene lost 9 bases, with 14 bases spanning the gap. DNA for the CDR3: TGTGCCAGCAGCTTAATGCCTTCTCTGGGTTCACCCCTCCACTTT. Its translation: CASSLMPSLGSPLHF.

CDR3 bases: TGTGCCAGCAGCTTAGGGGTTTTTGCTAATGAAAAACTGTTTTTT. This encodes CASSLGVFANEKLFF. The V call is TRBV5-6, the J call TRBJ1-4; D perhaps matches TRBD1 (5 bases). This CDR3 spans 15 amino acids. Germline CDR1 is SGHDT and CDR2 is YYEEEE. Trimming removed 2 bases at V and 3 bases at J, with 11 bases between.

This chain connects TRBV7-9 to TRBJ2-3, with a possible D match to TRBD2 (6 bases). In germline, CDR1 is SEHNR, CDR2 FQNEAQ (reference sequence). V lost 8 bases and J 4 bases, leaving 13 bases between the germline ends. The CDR3 totals 13 residues. The CDR3, as DNA: TGTGCCAGCCTGGGGACGGGAGCAGATACGCAGTATTTT. Encoded protein: CASLGTGADTQYF.

The rearrangement joins TRBV5-1 to TRBJ1-3; no definite D call. The CDR3 is 13 amino acids. The V and J ends lost 0 bases and 3 bases respectively, with 4 bases between them. The germline V gene encodes CDR1 SGHRS and CDR2 YFSETQ. The CDR3 DNA reads TGCGCCAGCAGCTTGGGGTTTGGAAACACCATATATTTT. Protein: CASSLGFGNTIYF.

The gene calls are TRBV7-2 and TRBJ2-7; a possible D gene is TRBD1 (6 bases). The CDR3 consists of 14 residues. CDR1 SGHTA and CDR2 FQGNSA come from the germline V gene. V was pared by 5 bases and J by 2 bases, with 13 bases between. Here the CDR3 DNA reads TGTGCCAGCAGCCCGGGACAATATCCCTACGAGCAGTACTTC. As protein: CASSPGQYPYEQYF.

The genes are TRBV28 and TRBJ2-3, with D perhaps matching TRBD2 (7 bases). Trimming took 6 bases from V and 3 from J, leaving 16 bases between them. The V gene's germline CDR1 is MDHEN and CDR2 SYDVKM. The CDR3 runs to 15 residues. In nucleotides, the CDR3 is TGTGCCAGCAGGTCCGGGGGGCAGGGGACAGATACGCAGTATTTT. Translated: CASRSGGQGTDTQYF.

The CDR3 sequence is CATKGDISGYTF. For the CDR3, the DNA is TGTGCCACTAAGGGGGACATCAGTGGCTACACCTTC. The chain carries TRBV19 and TRBJ1-2; D might be TRBD1 (6 bases). Germline V CDR1 and CDR2: LNHDA, SQIVND (reference sequence). The CDR3 totals 12 residues. V was trimmed by 10 bases and J by 7 bases, leaving 16 bases between them.

The gene calls are TRBV28 and TRBJ2-5; the match to TRBD1 covers 8 bases. This CDR3 is 17 amino acids long. The germline gives CDR1 MDHEN, CDR2 SYDVKM. V shed 3 bases and J 4 bases; nucleotides not matched to a gene: 13. The CDR3 sequence: CASSFYEQGVGGETQYF. The CDR3 region has the DNA TGTGCCAGCAGTTTCTACGAACAGGGGGTGGGAGGAGAGACCCAGTACTTC.

The chain carries TRBV30 and TRBJ2-3, with D possibly TRBD2 on 6 matching bases. V dropped 1 base and J dropped 7 bases, with 18 bases sitting between them. CDR1 and CDR2 from the germline V gene are GTSNPN and SVGIG (reference sequence). CDR3 length equals 15 residues. The chain's CDR3 is CAWSDNRDLWNTQYF. The DNA of the CDR3 is TGTGCCTGGAGTGATAACCGGGACTTATGGAATACGCAGTATTTT.

As for this clone: This specimen includes other DNA sequences encoding the same CDR3. V usage is TRBV9 and J usage is TRBJ2-2; no firm D call. V was clipped by 4 bases and J by 3 bases, with 4 bases between them. The CDR3 spans 12 residues. Germline V gene sequence: CDR1 SGDLS, CDR2 YYNGEE. CDR3 nucleotides: TGTGCCAGCAGCCCCCACACCGGGGAGCTGTTTTTT. It codes for CASSPHTGELFF.

This chain joins TRBV2 and TRBJ1-2; D gene uncertain. The V gene lost 4 bases and the J gene lost 2 bases, with 8 bases spanning the gap. Germline V gene lookup returns CDR1 SNHLY and CDR2 FYNNEI. The CDR3 length is 13 residues. The CDR3 nucleotides read TGTGCCAGCAGTGTAACGGAGAACTATGGCTACACCTTC. This translates into CASSVTENYGYTF.

The CDR3 region has the DNA TGTGCCAGCAGTTTAACCGGGACAAAAGAGACCCAGTACTTC. It specifies CASSLTGTKETQYF. This chain connects TRBV28 to TRBJ2-5, with a possible D match to TRBD1 (6 bases). Between the trimmed V and J ends, which lost 2 bases and 3 bases, there was a span of 10 bases. The CDR3 has 14 residues. Germline CDR1 MDHEN, CDR2 SYDVKM.

The chain couples TRBV7-2 to TRBJ2-1, with D maybe TRBD2 (5 bases). In germline, CDR1 is SGHTA, CDR2 FQGNSA. There are 13 residues in the CDR3. Trimming pared 2 bases from V and 7 bases from J, leaving 9 bases between. The CDR3 DNA sequence: TGTGCCAGCAGCTTAAGGTGGGAGAATGAGCAGTTCTTC. It yields the protein CASSLRWENEQFF. Full variable domain (rest looked up from reference TRBV7-2 and TRBJ2-1): GAGVSQSPSNKVTEKGKDVELRCDPISGHTALYWYRQSLGQGLEFLIYFQGNSAPDKSGLPSDRFSAERTGGSVSTLTIQRTQQEDSAVYLCASSLRWENEQFFGPGTRLTVL.

This clone was observed a single time. Other DNA sequences of this sample code for an identical CDR3. The chain couples TRBV11-2 to TRBJ2-1, with D tentatively TRBD1 (5 bases). Germline V lookup: CDR1 SGHAT, CDR2 FQNNGV. This CDR3 has 13 residues. Trimming took 0 bases from V and 5 from J, leaving 5 bases between them. CDR3 amino acids: CASSLDRDNEQFF. The CDR3 nucleotides are TGTGCCAGCAGCTTAGACAGGGACAATGAGCAGTTCTTC.